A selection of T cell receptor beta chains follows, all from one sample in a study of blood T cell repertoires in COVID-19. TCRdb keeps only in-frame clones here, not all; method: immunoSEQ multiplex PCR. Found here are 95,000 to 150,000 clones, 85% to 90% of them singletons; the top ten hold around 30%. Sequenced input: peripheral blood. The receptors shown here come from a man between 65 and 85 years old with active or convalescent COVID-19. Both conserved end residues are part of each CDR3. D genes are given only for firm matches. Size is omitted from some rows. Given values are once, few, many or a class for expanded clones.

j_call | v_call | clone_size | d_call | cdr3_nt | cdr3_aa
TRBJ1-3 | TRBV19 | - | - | TGTGCCAGTACCCCAGGAAATGGAAACACCATATATTTT | CASTPGNGNTIYF
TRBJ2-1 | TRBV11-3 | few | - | TGTGCCAGCAGCAGTAGCGGAGACTCCTACAATGAGCAGTTCTTC | CASSSSGDSYNEQFF
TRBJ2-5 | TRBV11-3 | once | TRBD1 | TGTGCCAGCAGCAACCGGGACAGCTCCCAAGAGACCCAGTACTTC | CASSNRDSSQETQYF
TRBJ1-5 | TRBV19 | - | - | TGTGCCAGTAGTATAGGGCCTCTCCCTCAGCCCCAGCATTTT | CASSIGPLPQPQHF
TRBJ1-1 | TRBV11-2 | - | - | TGTGCCAGCAGCTTCAACAGGGAAACTGAAGCTTTCTTT | CASSFNRETEAFF
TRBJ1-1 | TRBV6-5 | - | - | TGTGCCAGCAGTTACTCGAGTCAGAACACTGAAGCTTTCTTT | CASSYSSQNTEAFF
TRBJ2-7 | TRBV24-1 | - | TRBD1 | TGTGCCACCAGTGAAGGACAGGGGAACGAGCAGTACTTC | CATSEGQGNEQYF
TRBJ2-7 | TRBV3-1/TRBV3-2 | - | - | TGTGCCAGCAGCCGAGGGTCCTCCTACGAGCAGTACTTC | CASSRGSSYEQYF
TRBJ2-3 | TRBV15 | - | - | TGTGCCACCCCCGAGCAGGGGGGCACGAATACGCAGTATTTT | CATPEQGGTNTQYF
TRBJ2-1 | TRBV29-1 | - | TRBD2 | TGCAGCGGCCGCACTAGCGACTACAATGAGCAGTTCTTC | CSGRTSDYNEQFF
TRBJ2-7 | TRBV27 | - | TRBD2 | TGTGCCAGCAGTCCCATACTAGCGTTGAGCTCCTACGAGCAGTACTTC | CASSPILALSSYEQYF
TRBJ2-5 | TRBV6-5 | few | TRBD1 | TGTGCCACCCTAGACAGGGTGCGTGAGACCCAGTACTTC | CATLDRVRETQYF